The clone carrying this T cell receptor (beta chain) was counted at least ten times. The antigen is unknown. The sample originates from a study of early T cells in non-severe SARS-CoV-2 infection. TCRdb independently ran MiXCR on the 5' RACE reads; one entry per CDR3 protein. The sample gives roughly 51,000 distinct CDR3 sequences, 6.2% of which show up once; 3.5% to 4% is in the top ten. Overall study findings and caveats: A preference for anti-spike CD8 responses marked VDJdb matching, which missed private and CD4 specificities.

V lost 4 bases and J lost 2, with 15 bases in between. The CDR3 has 15 amino acids. Germline V CDR1 and CDR2: MDHEN, SYDVKM. This clonotype was sampled from an adult who was a healthcare worker with PCR-confirmed SARS-CoV-2 infection or an uninfected control (not recorded which). The sample taken for sequencing was whole blood. V gene TRBV28 combines with J gene TRBJ2-7; D may match TRBD1 or TRBD2 (5 bases each). The CDR3 sequence is CASSSHERGTYEQYF. CDR3 DNA sequence: TGTGCCAGCAGTTCTCACGAGAGGGGAACCTACGAGCAGTACTTC.